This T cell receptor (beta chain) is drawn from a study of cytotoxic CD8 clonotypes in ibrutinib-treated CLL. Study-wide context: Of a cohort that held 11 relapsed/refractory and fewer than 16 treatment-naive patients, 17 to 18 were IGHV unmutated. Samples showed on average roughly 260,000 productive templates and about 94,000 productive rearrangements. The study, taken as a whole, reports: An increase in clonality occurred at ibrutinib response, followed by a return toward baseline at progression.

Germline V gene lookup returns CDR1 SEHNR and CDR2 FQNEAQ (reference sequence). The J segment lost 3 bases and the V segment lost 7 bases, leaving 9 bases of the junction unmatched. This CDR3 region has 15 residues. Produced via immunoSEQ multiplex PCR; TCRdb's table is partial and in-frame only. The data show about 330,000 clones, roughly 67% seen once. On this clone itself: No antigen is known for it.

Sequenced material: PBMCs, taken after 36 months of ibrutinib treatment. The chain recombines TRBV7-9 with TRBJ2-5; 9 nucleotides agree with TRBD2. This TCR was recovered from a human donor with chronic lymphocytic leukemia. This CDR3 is CASKAGGFIKETQYF. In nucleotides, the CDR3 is TGTGCCAGCAAAGCGGGGGGCTTTATAAAAGAGACCCAGTACTTC.